This entry describes one T cell receptor beta chain. Its antigen is unknown. The sample belongs to a study of CD8 T cells in Susac syndrome. Broader study findings: The number of individuals included in the study's TCR sequencing and HLA analysis was acknowledged as relatively small.

The germline CDR1 and CDR2 sequences are LGHNA and YNFKEQ. The CDR3 loop spans 13 amino acids. The ends were cut back, 0 bases at V and 4 bases at J, with 6 bases in the middle. Reverse transcription of about 0.5 to 1 ug RNA was carried out with random hexamers. Amplification of TCR beta CDR3 used immunoSEQ multiplex PCR across 54 Vbeta and 13 Jbeta. TCRdb processed the immunoSEQ multiplex PCR reads anew with MiXCR; each CDR3 protein has one entry. The repertoire holds 200,000 or so distinct CDR3 sequences, with 90% to 95% as singletons. The chain employs TRBV4-2 and TRBJ2-5; D is ambiguous. The TCR was taken from a human donor with multiple sclerosis. The sample taken for sequencing was CD4+ T cells from PBMCs. This chain's CDR3 is CASSQDGGETQYF. The CDR3 DNA reads TGTGCCAGCAGCCAAGATGGCGGAGAGACCCAGTACTTC.